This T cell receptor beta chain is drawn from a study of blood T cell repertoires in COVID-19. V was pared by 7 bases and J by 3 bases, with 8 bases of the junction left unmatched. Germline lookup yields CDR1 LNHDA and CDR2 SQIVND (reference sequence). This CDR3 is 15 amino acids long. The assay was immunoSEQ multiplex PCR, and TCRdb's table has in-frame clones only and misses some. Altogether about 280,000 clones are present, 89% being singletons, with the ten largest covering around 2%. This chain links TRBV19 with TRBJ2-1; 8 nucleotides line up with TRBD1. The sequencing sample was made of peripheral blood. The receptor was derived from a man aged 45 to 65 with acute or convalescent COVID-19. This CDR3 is CASTETGQVYNEQFF. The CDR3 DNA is TGTGCCAGTACCGAAACGGGACAGGTCTACAATGAGCAGTTCTTC. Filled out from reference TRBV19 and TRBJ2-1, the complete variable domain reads DGGITQSPKYLFRKEGQNVTLSCEQNLNHDAMYWYRQDPGQGLRLIYYSQIVNDFQKGDIAEGYSVSREKKESFPLTVTSAQKNPTAFYLCASTETGQVYNEQFFGPGTRLTVL.